Following are 25 T cell receptor beta chains from one sample sequenced in a study of blood T cell repertoires in COVID-19. Sequencing was performed with immunoSEQ multiplex PCR; in TCRdb, only in-frame clones are kept and a portion is missing. This table has under 150,000 clones, more than 80% appearing once. Sample: peripheral blood. Every receptor here comes from a human donor in a cohort sampled during active COVID-19.

V and J are TRBV18 and TRBJ2-4; 7 nucleotides match TRBD2. The CDR3 loop spans 13 amino acids. Trimming took 3 bases from V and 7 from J; bases not matched to a gene: 3. In germline, CDR1 is KGHSH, CDR2 LQKENI. The CDR3 sequence is CASSPGGDNIQYF. CDR3 in DNA: TGTGCCAGCTCACCGGGGGGGGATAACATTCAGTACTTC.

This clone turned up a few times. V gene TRBV5-6 combines with J gene TRBJ1-1; D gene unclear. The CDR3 loop spans 13 amino acids. Germline assignment: CDR1 SGHDT and CDR2 YYEEEE. Trimming took off 0 bases at V and 8 bases at J, with 11 bases between the two ends. The CDR3 DNA reads as TGTGCCAGCAGCTTGGACCGGTCAGGAGAAGCTTTCTTT. The encoded protein is CASSLDRSGEAFF.

The chain joins TRBV5-4 to TRBJ1-3; 9 bases agree with TRBD1. Germline values: CDR1 SGHNT, CDR2 YYREEE (reference sequence). CDR3 length: 16 residues. J was trimmed by 3 bases and V by 4 bases; bases with no gene match: 8. CDR3: CASSPYRGLGGNTIYF. The CDR3 DNA reads as TGTGCCAGCAGCCCATACAGGGGGCTCGGTGGAAACACCATATATTTT.

The genes are TRBV7-2 and TRBJ1-2; D is perhaps TRBD1 (5 bases). Trimming cost V 2 bases and J 4 bases, with 11 bases left between them. The germline CDR1 and CDR2 sequences are SGHTA and FQGNSA. This CDR3 comprises 14 residues. Written as DNA, the CDR3 is TGTGCCAGCAGCTTAAGTGGGGCCGGCTATGGCTACACCTTC. Its translation: CASSLSGAGYGYTF.

The CDR3 nucleotides are TGTGCCAGCAGTTCGGACAGGGGACTAGCGGGAATCACCGGGGAGCTGTTTTTT. Amino acids: CASSSDRGLAGITGELFF. The chain employs TRBV5-8 and TRBJ2-2; 13 positions agree with TRBD2. The V gene's germline CDR1 is SGHTS and CDR2 YDEGEE. The V gene end was trimmed by 5 bases and the J gene end by 4 bases; junction bases not matched to a gene: 11. The CDR3 has 18 residues.

This clone was found once. The chain links TRBV7-2 to TRBJ2-7, with 8 bases aligning to TRBD1. V dropped 3 bases and J dropped 6; count of bases not matched to a gene: 10. CDR1 is SGHTA, CDR2 FQGNSA, per germline. The length of the CDR3 is 15 residues. CDR3 amino acids: CASSLSGTGGSEQYF. CDR3 nucleotide sequence: TGTGCCAGCAGCTTGTCCGGGACAGGTGGCAGCGAGCAGTACTTC.

The table lists this clone with a few counts. The chain joins TRBV7-2 to TRBJ2-1, with D perhaps TRBD2 (6 bases). The CDR3 is made up of 14 amino acids. V was pared by 5 bases and J by 1 base, with 9 bases between. Germline V gene lookup returns CDR1 SGHTA and CDR2 FQGNSA. This chain's CDR3 is CASSIGSSYNEQFF. CDR3 in DNA: TGTGCCAGCAGCATCGGGAGTTCCTACAATGAGCAGTTCTTC. Filled out from reference TRBV7-2 and TRBJ2-1, the complete variable domain reads GAGVSQSPSNKVTEKGKDVELRCDPISGHTALYWYRQSLGQGLEFLIYFQGNSAPDKSGLPSDRFSAERTGGSVSTLTIQRTQQEDSAVYLCASSIGSSYNEQFFGPGTRLTVL.

The chain carries TRBV19 and TRBJ2-5; no reliable D call. The germline CDR1 and CDR2 sequences are LNHDA and SQIVND (reference sequence). V lost 0 bases, J lost 2 bases, and 10 bases lay in between. This CDR3 spans 15 amino acids. The CDR3 DNA follows: TGTGCCAGTAGTATAGAATTCTGGCGGCAAGAGACCCAGTACTTC. This sequence encodes CASSIEFWRQETQYF.

This sequence joins TRBV6-2 or TRBV6-3 and TRBJ1-2, with TRBD1 matching 10 bases. The CDR3 is made up of 15 amino acids. Unmatched junction bases numbered 7, after V lost 4 bases and J lost 5 bases. The germline V gene has CDR1 MNHEY and CDR2 SVGEGT. CDR3 region: CASSSTGGGIYGYTF. The CDR3 region has the DNA TGTGCCAGCAGTTCGACAGGGGGCGGAATTTATGGCTACACCTTC.

This clone has just a few counts. The chain joins TRBV9 to TRBJ2-1; TRBD2 aligns across 11 bases. Germline lookup yields CDR1 SGDLS and CDR2 YYNGEE. This CDR3 region has 18 residues. Losses at the gene ends were 0 bases for V and 5 bases for J; bases not matched to a gene: 10. The CDR3 is CASSVGSSGRAGDNEQFF. CDR3 in DNA: TGTGCCAGCAGCGTAGGGAGTAGCGGGAGGGCCGGGGACAATGAGCAGTTCTTC.

The rearrangement joins TRBV5-5 to TRBJ2-5; 7 bases match TRBD1. After removal of 2 bases from V and 4 bases from J, the junction contained 8 bases not matched to a gene. CDR1 SGHKS and CDR2 YYEKEE come from the germline V gene (reference sequence). The CDR3 runs 15 residues. Here the CDR3 reads CASSFGTDFLETQYF. In DNA, the CDR3 is TGTGCCAGCAGCTTCGGGACAGATTTTCTAGAGACCCAGTACTTC.

This rearrangement joins TRBV24-1 to TRBJ2-5, with 15 nucleotides matching TRBD2. The CDR3 sequence is 17 residues long. The V segment lost 0 bases and the J segment 4 bases; nucleotides outside the gene matches: 2. CDR1 is KGHDR, CDR2 SFDVKD, per germline. The CDR3 bases are TGTGCCACCAGTGATTTGGGACTAGCGGGAGGGGGAGAGACCCAGTACTTC. It encodes CATSDLGLAGGGETQYF.

The chain recombines TRBV19 with TRBJ2-1, with 14 bases identical to TRBD2. V trimming: 6 bases; J trimming: 8 bases; junction bases outside the gene matches: 9. In germline, CDR1 is LNHDA, CDR2 SQIVND (reference sequence). The CDR3 has 16 residues. Here the CDR3 DNA reads TGTGCCAGTAGAGCTGCCGGGACTAGCGGGAGAGATGAGCAGTTCTTC. This encodes CASRAAGTSGRDEQFF.

This clone was seen a handful of times. The chain joins TRBV19 to TRBJ1-1, with D tentatively TRBD1 (6 bases). V was shortened by 3 bases and J by 3 bases, with 8 bases between the two germline ends. Germline CDR1 reads LNHDA; CDR2 reads SQIVND (reference sequence). The CDR3 consists of 13 residues. The CDR3 region has the DNA TGTGCCAGTAGTATGAAGGGGGACACTGAAGCTTTCTTT. It yields the protein CASSMKGDTEAFF. The full variable domain, completed using reference TRBV19 and TRBJ1-1, is DGGITQSPKYLFRKEGQNVTLSCEQNLNHDAMYWYRQDPGQGLRLIYYSQIVNDFQKGDIAEGYSVSREKKESFPLTVTSAQKNPTAFYLCASSMKGDTEAFFGQGTRLTVV.

The chain has TRBV19 and TRBJ1-2; TRBD1 matches 10 bases. The CDR3 runs 19 residues. Germline V gene lookup returns CDR1 LNHDA and CDR2 SQIVND (reference sequence). The V and J ends lost 2 bases and 3 bases, in that order; junction bases with no gene match: 15. CDR3 protein: CASSIRKQFGTGDYYGYTF. For the CDR3, the DNA is TGTGCCAGTAGTATACGAAAGCAGTTCGGGACAGGGGACTACTATGGCTACACCTTC.

The rearrangement uses TRBV7-6 and TRBJ2-7; TRBD1 is a possible D gene (6 bases). The CDR3 totals 15 residues. V shed 7 bases and J shed 2 bases, with 18 bases lying between them. Germline V CDR1 and CDR2: SGHVS, FNYEAQ. The CDR3 DNA sequence: TGTGCCAGCACCGGGTCGGCAGGGGCACCCTACGAGCAGTACTTC. Amino acids: CASTGSAGAPYEQYF.

This chain connects TRBV15 to TRBJ1-1; D remains unclear. The germline V and J ends were trimmed by 4 bases and 14 bases, with 20 bases remaining between them. The germline gives CDR1 LNHNV, CDR2 YYDKDF (reference sequence). This CDR3 region has 13 residues. CDR3 protein: CATSTGRLFSRFF. The CDR3 DNA sequence: TGTGCCACCAGCACCGGCCGCCTTTTTAGCCGGTTCTTT.

This clone has only one observation. The rearrangement joins TRBV5-6 to TRBJ1-2; the match to TRBD1 covers 8 bases. The V and J ends lost 2 bases and 6 bases, in that order; junction bases with no gene match: 6. Germline-derived CDR1 and CDR2 are SGHDT and YYEEEE. The CDR3 covers 14 residues. CDR3 sequence: CASSLPDRAHGYTF. In DNA, the CDR3 is TGTGCCAGCAGCTTACCGGACAGGGCTCATGGCTACACCTTC.

The J gene is TRBJ2-3, the V gene TRBV29-1; possibly TRBD2 for D (6 bases). CDR1 is SQVTM, CDR2 ANQGSEA, per germline. The CDR3 contains 11 residues. Between the trimmed V and J ends, which lost 4 bases and 4 bases, there was a span of 6 bases. CDR3 sequence (DNA): TGCAGCGTTGGGGGGGCAGATACGCAGTATTTT. This translates into CSVGGADTQYF.

The genes are TRBV6-6 and TRBJ1-2; D might be TRBD1 (6 bases). Trimming cost V 6 bases and J 8 bases, with 10 bases left between them. The CDR3 has 11 amino acids. The germline V gene has CDR1 MNHNY and CDR2 SVGAGI (reference sequence). Here the CDR3 reads CASSETGGYTF. The CDR3, as DNA: TGTGCCAGCAGCGAGACAGGCGGCTACACCTTC.

V is TRBV2 and J is TRBJ2-4, with 12 bases matching TRBD1. The CDR3 totals 15 residues. The germline CDR1 and CDR2 sequences are SNHLY and FYNNEI. V dropped 6 bases and J dropped 8; count of bases not matched to a gene: 8. The chain's CDR3 is CASSRDRGLLHIQYF. CDR3 sequence (DNA): TGTGCCAGCAGCCGGGACAGGGGGCTTTTACACATTCAGTACTTC.

CDR3 DNA sequence: TGTGCCAGCAGTTTGCCGGGGGAGACCCAGTACTTC. It codes for CASSLPGETQYF. The V call is TRBV12-3 or TRBV12-4, the J call TRBJ2-5; maybe TRBD2 (5 bases). The CDR3 is 12 residues long. Deletions cut 3 bases from V and 5 bases from J, with 7 bases between.

The rearrangement uses TRBV6-5 and TRBJ1-2; no clear D. Germline CDR1 reads MNHEY; CDR2 reads SVGAGI. V was cut by 9 bases and J by 6 bases, with 17 bases left in between. The CDR3 loop spans 13 amino acids. DNA of the CDR3: TGTGCCAGTTACACGGTGGGCCTTGATGGCTACACCTTC. Protein: CASYTVGLDGYTF.

The chain is built from TRBV11-1 and TRBJ2-2; the match to TRBD2 covers 11 bases. The CDR3 is 16 residues long. The V and J ends lost 3 bases and 4 bases, in that order; junction bases with no gene match: 4. Germline loops: CDR1 SGHAT, CDR2 FQDESV (reference sequence). DNA of the CDR3: TGTGCCAGCAGCTTCATTAGCGGGGGGGCCACCGGGGAGCTGTTTTTT. Translated, it gives CASSFISGGATGELFF.

This clone was seen only once. The chain is built from TRBV3-1 (or the pseudogene TRBV3-2) and TRBJ1-1, with 7 nucleotides matching TRBD1. Trimming removed 5 bases from V and 2 bases from J; junction bases left unmatched: 14. Germline V gives CDR1 LGHDT, CDR2 YNNKEL (reference sequence). The CDR3 totals 17 residues. CDR3 in amino acids: CASSSTAGTVLNTEAFF. In nucleotides, the CDR3 is TGTGCCAGCAGCTCTACCGCCGGGACAGTCCTTAACACTGAAGCTTTCTTT.